This passage covers 2 T cell receptor beta chains from one sample sequenced in a study of T cells in women clearing cervical HPV infection. The data were produced by immunoSEQ multiplex PCR, yet TCRdb's version contains in-frame clones alone and is incomplete. This sample's clone table lists 31,000 or so clones. Sequenced: blood buffy coat. The receptors stem from a woman aged 18-69 years with a cervical HPV16 infection that either progressed to CIN3+ or cleared (not recorded which).

A word on this clone: The DNA ends 3 residues before the CDR3 does, and the rest of the CDR3 is filled in from the germline J gene. This chain joins TRBV7-9 and TRBJ2-3, with TRBD1 matching 9 bases. The CDR3 has 15 residues. Germline CDR1 reads SEHNR; CDR2 reads FQNEAQ (reference sequence). The CDR3 region is CASSLATGGKETQYF. Partial CDR3 DNA: TGTGCCAGCAGCTTAGCAACAGGGGGCAAAGAGACG.

The CDR3 DNA, read in part, is TGTGCCATCAGCTCCAGGGCCCAGGGGGAGACC. Translation gives CAISSRAQGET. The whole CDR3 sequence is CAISSRAQGETQYF. The rearrangement uses TRBV10-3 and TRBJ2-5; the D gene is possibly TRBD1 (6 bases). The read stops 3 residues short of the end of the CDR3; the missing end is completed from the germline J gene. Looked up from germline, CDR1 is ENHRY and CDR2 is SYGVKD. The V and J ends lost 6 bases and 5 bases respectively, with 16 bases between them. The CDR3 loop spans 14 amino acids.